This T cell receptor beta chain appears in the sequencing data of a study of T-cell memory formation after mild COVID-19. General study results and limits: CD4+ contracting clones lay mainly in CM and EM, CD8+ ones in EMRA. A balance of CD4 and CD8 characterized clones contracting day 15 to 85, whereas later expanders leaned CD4+.

Concerning this clonotype itself: Its antigen is still unknown.

A single record per CDR3 protein comes from TCRdb applying MiXCR to the 5' RACE reads. The sample carries 380,000 or so distinct CDR3 sequences, roughly 13% recorded once. From germline, CDR1 is SGHDT and CDR2 YYEEEE. The ends lost 0 bases at V and 4 bases at J; junction bases unmatched: 6. The CDR3 is 16 residues long. The sequencing input was PBMCs or a T cell subset sorted from them (not recorded which). This chain connects TRBV5-6 to TRBJ2-1; TRBD2 agrees at 8 bases. The source of this sequence is a man aged 18 to 29 who had mild COVID-19 (a few samples of this study predate the infection). Cell type and time point are not known. The CDR3 bases are TGTGCCAGCAGCTTGGTGGGGCGGGGGGAATACAATGAGCAGTTCTTC. This encodes CASSLVGRGEYNEQFF.